This TCR beta chain was retrieved from a study of shared clonotypes between healthy human individuals. V gave up 0 bases and J gave up 7 bases, with 10 bases separating them. This CDR3 spans 14 amino acids. CDR1 and CDR2 (germline): SGHNT, YYREEE (reference sequence). The method was immunoSEQ multiplex PCR; TCRdb's version includes in-frame clones alone and lacks a portion of them. Of 1.6 million or so clones listed, less than 99% are singletons. Specimen: naive CD4+ T cells sorted from blood. Sample subset: CD45RA+ positively selected. The chain is built from TRBV5-4 and TRBJ2-2, with a possible D match to TRBD2 (5 bases). This clonotype was sampled from a man aged 30 to 45 in good health. CDR3 loop: CASSLDLAGGELFF. Here the CDR3 DNA reads TGTGCCAGCAGCTTGGACCTGGCGGGCGGGGAGCTGTTTTTT.